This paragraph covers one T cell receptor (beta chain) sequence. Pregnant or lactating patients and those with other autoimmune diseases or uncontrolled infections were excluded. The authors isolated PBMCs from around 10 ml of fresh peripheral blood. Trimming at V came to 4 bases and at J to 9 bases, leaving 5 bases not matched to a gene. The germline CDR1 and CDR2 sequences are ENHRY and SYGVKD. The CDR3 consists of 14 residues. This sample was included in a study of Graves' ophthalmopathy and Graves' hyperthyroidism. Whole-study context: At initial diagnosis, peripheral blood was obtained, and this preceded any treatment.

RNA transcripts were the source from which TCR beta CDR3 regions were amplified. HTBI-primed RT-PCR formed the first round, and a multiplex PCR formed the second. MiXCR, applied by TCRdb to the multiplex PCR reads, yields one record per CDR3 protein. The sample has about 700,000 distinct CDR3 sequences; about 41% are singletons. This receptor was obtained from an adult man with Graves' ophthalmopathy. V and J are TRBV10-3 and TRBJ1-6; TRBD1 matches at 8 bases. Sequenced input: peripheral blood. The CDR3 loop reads CAISGLDRASPLHF. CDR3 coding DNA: TGTGCCATCAGTGGCCTGGACAGGGCTTCACCCCTCCACTTT.